This TCR beta chain was profiled in a study of cytomegalovirus exposure and HLA in healthy donors. 13 Jbeta primers and 60 Vbeta primers were used for the PCR. The data were produced by immunoSEQ multiplex PCR, yet TCRdb's version contains in-frame clones alone and is incomplete. Of approximately 160,000 clones listed, 75% to 85% are singletons. Germline lookup yields CDR1 SEHNR and CDR2 FQNEAQ (reference sequence). With 5 bases removed from V and 3 bases from J, the gap between germline ends came to 13 bases. The CDR3 has 14 residues. The study, taken as a whole, reports: Later work associated 17,000 or so TCR beta sequences with HLA alleles at 0.05 false discovery rate. A later analysis linked a missense variant in DCLRE1C to the trimming of TCR beta V and J genes.

All the people who gave samples were healthy bone marrow donors. Of note for this clone: Its target is unknown.

The sample consisted of PBMCs. The rearrangement uses TRBV7-9 and TRBJ1-2; a weak D match, TRBD1 (6 bases). This TCR derives from a man younger than 40 in good health and CMV-seropositive. The CDR3 loop is CASSPLSGDYGYTF. CDR3 DNA sequence: TGTGCCAGCAGCCCGTTGTCAGGGGACTATGGCTACACCTTC. Full variable domain (outside the CDR3, taken from reference TRBV7-9 and TRBJ1-2): DTGVSQNPRHKITKRGQNVTFRCDPISEHNRLYWYRQTLGQGPEFLTYFQNEAQLEKSRLLSDRFSAERPKGSFSTLEIQRTEQGDSAMYLCASSPLSGDYGYTFGSGTRLTVV.